This entry lists 14 T cell receptor beta chains sequenced from one sample in a study of neurological immune-mediated disorders. Via MiXCR, TCRdb re-called the 5' RACE reads, giving one row per CDR3 protein. This table has more than 45,000 distinct CDR3 sequences, roughly 11% appearing once. The sequenced material came from PBMCs. These receptors were taken from a man aged 60 to 69 in good health.

This clonotype has at least ten counts. The genes are TRBV3-1 and TRBJ1-4, with D unresolved. The CDR3 has 14 amino acids. CDR1 and CDR2 from the germline V gene are LGHDT and YNNKEL (reference sequence). V lost 4 bases and J 8 bases, leaving 14 bases between the germline ends. The DNA for the CDR3 is TGTGCCAGCAGCCTAGGAAGTGGGATCGAAAAACTGTTTTTT. The encoded protein is CASSLGSGIEKLFF.

This clonotype was counted many times. This sequence joins TRBV19 and TRBJ2-1; no reliable D call. Germline values: CDR1 LNHDA, CDR2 SQIVND (reference sequence). Trimming cost V 3 bases and J 4 bases, with 4 bases left between them. This CDR3 has 12 residues. CDR3: CASSIQYNEQFF. The CDR3 DNA sequence: TGTGCCAGTAGTATTCAGTACAATGAGCAGTTCTTC.

This clonotype occurred many times. The rearrangement links TRBV7-2 to TRBJ1-1; unclear D gene. V was cut by 2 bases and J by 3 bases, with 10 bases left in between. Germline V lookup: CDR1 SGHTA, CDR2 FQGNSA. This CDR3 spans 14 amino acids. CDR3 nucleotide sequence: TGTGCCAGCAGCTTACGGTCCGCGGACACTGAAGCTTTCTTT. Protein product: CASSLRSADTEAFF. The full variable domain, with the rest looked up from reference TRBV7-2 and TRBJ1-1, is GAGVSQSPSNKVTEKGKDVELRCDPISGHTALYWYRQSLGQGLEFLIYFQGNSAPDKSGLPSDRFSAERTGGSVSTLTIQRTQQEDSAVYLCASSLRSADTEAFFGQGTRLTVV.

This clonotype was seen at least ten times. The CDR3 reads CSARGGSTGELFF. The DNA of the CDR3 is TGCAGTGCTAGAGGGGGGTCGACCGGGGAGCTGTTTTTT. The chain uses TRBV20-1 and TRBJ2-2; D assignment may be TRBD1 or TRBD2 (5 bases each). V lost 1 base and J lost 5, with 8 bases in between. In germline, CDR1 is DFQATT, CDR2 SNEGSKA (reference sequence). This CDR3 has 13 residues.

The chain employs TRBV29-1 and TRBJ2-7, with D maybe TRBD1 (5 bases). V shed 6 bases and J shed 0 bases, with 12 bases lying between them. The CDR3 sequence is 13 residues long. Germline V gene sequence: CDR1 SQVTM, CDR2 ANQGSEA. The CDR3 protein is CSVRQSSSYEQYF. In DNA, the CDR3 is TGCAGCGTGCGACAGAGTTCCTCCTACGAGCAGTACTTC.

There are many counts of this clonotype. This sequence joins TRBV20-1 and TRBJ1-5, with 10 bases identical to TRBD1. From germline, CDR1 is DFQATT and CDR2 SNEGSKA (reference sequence). J lost 5 bases, V lost 5 bases, and 6 bases had no gene match. The CDR3 contains 14 residues. CDR3 DNA: TGCAGTGCTGTTCGACAGGGGGCATATCAGCCCCAGCATTTT. Its protein product is CSAVRQGAYQPQHF.

At least ten counts were recorded for this clonotype. V is TRBV6-2 or TRBV6-3 and J is TRBJ2-7, with TRBD2 matching 9 bases. CDR3 length: 14 amino acids. With V trimmed by 10 bases and J by 7 bases, 14 bases remained unmatched. Per germline, CDR1 MNHEY and CDR2 SVGEGT. The CDR3 loop reads CATRSMASGKEQYF. The CDR3 nucleotides are TGTGCCACCCGTTCCATGGCTAGCGGGAAAGAGCAGTACTTC.

This clonotype was recorded at least ten times. This chain connects TRBV20-1 to TRBJ2-2, with D unresolved. This CDR3 comprises 14 residues. V lost 2 bases and J 5 bases, leaving 12 bases between the germline ends. Germline V gives CDR1 DFQATT, CDR2 SNEGSKA (reference sequence). The CDR3 coding sequence is TGCAGTGCTAGAAAGGGATCAGTGACCGGGGAGCTGTTTTTT. This codes for CSARKGSVTGELFF.

With respect to this clonotype: One base away lies a much larger clone, so this may be a sequencing read error. V usage is TRBV5-1 and J usage is TRBJ2-3; D unresolved. V dropped 5 bases and J dropped 1 base, with 5 bases sitting between them. Per the germline V gene, CDR1 is SGHRS and CDR2 is YFSETQ. The length of the CDR3 is 12 residues. Here the CDR3 DNA reads TGCGCCAGCAGGTGTGGCACAGATACGCAGTATTTT. As protein: CASRCGTDTQYF.

This clonotype occurred many times. DNA of the CDR3: TGCAGCGTTGAGGCCCTTCCGAAAGAGACCCAGTACTTC. Its translation is CSVEALPKETQYF. The rearrangement joins TRBV29-1 to TRBJ2-5; no reliable D call. Germline V CDR1 and CDR2: SQVTM, ANQGSEA. The CDR3 runs 13 residues. Trimming shortened V by 3 bases and J by 3 bases, and 11 bases separated the two germline ends.

This clonotype was seen repeatedly, ten times or more. V gene TRBV12-3 or TRBV12-4 combines with J gene TRBJ1-4; D unresolved. This CDR3 is built from 15 residues. The V end was cut by 2 bases, the J end by 7 bases, with 14 bases between. The CDR3 sequence is CASSLFQSGSEKLFF. Here the CDR3 DNA reads TGTGCCAGCAGTTTATTTCAGAGCGGGAGTGAAAAACTGTTTTTT.

J is TRBJ2-3 and V is TRBV24-1, with D perhaps matching TRBD1 (6 bases). The V gene's germline CDR1 is KGHDR and CDR2 SFDVKD. The CDR3 is 13 residues long. Trimming shortened V by 11 bases and J by 4 bases, and 15 bases separated the two germline ends. CDR3 nucleotide sequence: TGTGCCATCCAGGGGTCCCAGGCAGATACGCAGTATTTT. Translation gives CAIQGSQADTQYF.

This clonotype has ten or more counts. Compared with germline, one end of the junction differs, possibly owing to a read error. V is TRBV7-9 and J is TRBJ1-4; 7 bases fit TRBD1. CDR1 is SEHNR, CDR2 FQNEAQ, per germline (reference sequence). This CDR3 comprises 17 residues. DNA for the CDR3: TGTGCCAGCAGCCTAGCACAGGGGCTCCCAACTAATGAAAAACTGTTTTTT. It is translated as CASSLAQGLPTNEKLFF. The variable domain in full, completed from reference TRBV7-9 and TRBJ1-4, reads DTGVSQNPRHKITKRGQNVTFRCDPISEHNRLYWYRQTLGQGPEFLTYFQNEAQLEKSRLLSDRFSAERPKGSFSTLEIQRTEQGDSAMYLCASSLAQGLPTNEKLFFGSGTQLSVL.

This clonotype has a count of ten or more. The genes are TRBV5-1 and TRBJ1-1; D is uncertain. Per germline, CDR1 SGHRS and CDR2 YFSETQ. The CDR3 is 14 amino acids. With 2 bases removed from V and 5 bases from J, the gap between germline ends came to 13 bases. CDR3 DNA sequence: TGCGCCAGCAGCTTAACGGGAGAACAAACTGAAGCTTTCTTT. It codes for CASSLTGEQTEAFF.